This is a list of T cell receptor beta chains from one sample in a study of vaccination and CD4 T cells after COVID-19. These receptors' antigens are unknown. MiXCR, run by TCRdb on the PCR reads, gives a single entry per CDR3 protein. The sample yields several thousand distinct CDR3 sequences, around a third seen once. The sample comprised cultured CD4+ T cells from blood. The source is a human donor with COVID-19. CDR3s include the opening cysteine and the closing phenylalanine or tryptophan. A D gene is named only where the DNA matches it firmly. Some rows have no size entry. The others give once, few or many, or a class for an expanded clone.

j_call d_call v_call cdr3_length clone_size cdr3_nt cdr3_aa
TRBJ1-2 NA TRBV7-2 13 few TGTGCCAGCAGCCAAGACGGACTCTATGGCTACACCTTC CASSQDGLYGYTF
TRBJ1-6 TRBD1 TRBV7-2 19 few TGTGCCAGCAGCTTCGGCCGGACAGGGACAAGCTCCTATAATTCACCCCTCCACTTT CASSFGRTGTSSYNSPLHF
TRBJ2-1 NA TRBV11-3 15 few TGTGCCAGCAGCTTTGGTTCGAACTGGGGCAATGAGCAGTTCTTC CASSFGSNWGNEQFF
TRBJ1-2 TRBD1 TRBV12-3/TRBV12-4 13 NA TGTGCCAGCAGAACAGGAGGGGGCAGGGGCTACACCTTC CASRTGGGRGYTF
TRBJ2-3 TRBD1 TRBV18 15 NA TGTGCCAGCTCACCACGCCAGGGGGGCACAGATACGCAGTATTTT CASSPRQGGTDTQYF
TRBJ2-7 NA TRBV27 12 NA TGTGCCAGCAGTCCACTGGCAGGGGTACAGTACTTC CASSPLAGVQYF
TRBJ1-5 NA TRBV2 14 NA TGTGCCAGCACCCTAGGGAACAGCAATCAGCCCCAGCATTTT CASTLGNSNQPQHF
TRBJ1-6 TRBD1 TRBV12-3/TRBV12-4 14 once TGTGCCAGCAGTTGGACAGGCGATAATTCACCCCTCCACTTT CASSWTGDNSPLHF
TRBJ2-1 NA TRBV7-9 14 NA TGTGCCAGCTCTGGGGGGCGTACCTACAATGAGCAGTTCTTC CASSGGRTYNEQFF
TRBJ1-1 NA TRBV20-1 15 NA TGCAGTGCTAGAACCCCGAGCACCGTGAACACTGAAGCTTTCTTT CSARTPSTVNTEAFF
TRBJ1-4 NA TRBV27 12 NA TGTGCCAGCAGTTTGCTGGGGGAAAAACTGTTTTTT CASSLLGEKLFF
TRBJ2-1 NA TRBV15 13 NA TGTGCCACCAGCAACGGGCCGTACAATGAGCAGTTCTTC CATSNGPYNEQFF
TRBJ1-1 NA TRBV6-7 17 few TGTGCCAGCAGTTACTCGGGCGAGAGGGGGGCAGGCACTGAAGCTTTCTTT CASSYSGERGAGTEAFF
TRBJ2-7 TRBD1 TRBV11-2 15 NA TGTGCCAGCAGCCCGGGACAGCATTACTCCTACGAGCAGTACTTC CASSPGQHYSYEQYF
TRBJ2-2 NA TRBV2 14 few TGTGCCAGCAGCATGAACGCGGCCACCGGGGAGCTGTTTTTT CASSMNAATGELFF
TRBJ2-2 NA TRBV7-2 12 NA TGTGCCAGCACGGAGAACACCGGGGAGCTGTTTTTT CASTENTGELFF